The rows below give T cell receptor beta chains drawn from one sample of a study of Ad26.COV2.S vaccination and SARS-CoV-2 variants. Libraries were prepared by immunoSEQ multiplex PCR; TCRdb keeps only in-frame clonotypes and omits some of them. The sample records roughly 400,000 clones, about 90% being singletons. Sample: peripheral blood, taken in a trial of Ad26.COV2.S vaccine versus placebo. These receptors originate from a person aged 18-60 years who received the Ad26.COV2.S COVID-19 vaccine or a placebo. Both conserved end residues are part of each CDR3. Fields, in order: D gene, V gene, CDR3 length, J gene, CDR3 protein. The D gene is left open where the match is weak.

D gene: -; V gene: TRBV7-7; CDR3 length: 17; J gene: TRBJ1-3; CDR3 protein: CASSLVREWGAGNTIYF
D gene: TRBD1; V gene: TRBV7-9; CDR3 length: 14; J gene: TRBJ1-1; CDR3 protein: CASRLTGADTEAFF
D gene: -; V gene: TRBV3-1/TRBV3-2; CDR3 length: 15; J gene: TRBJ2-1; CDR3 protein: CASSAPGLTYNEQFF
D gene: -; V gene: TRBV5-1; CDR3 length: 14; J gene: TRBJ2-7; CDR3 protein: CASSSGTGTYEQYF
D gene: TRBD2; V gene: TRBV18; CDR3 length: 16; J gene: TRBJ2-1; CDR3 protein: CASSLGTSASYNEQFF
D gene: TRBD1; V gene: TRBV28; CDR3 length: 15; J gene: TRBJ2-1; CDR3 protein: CASSPGTGEGNEQFF
D gene: -; V gene: TRBV11-2; CDR3 length: 15; J gene: TRBJ1-3; CDR3 protein: CASSPDGRSGNTIYF
D gene: -; V gene: TRBV27; CDR3 length: 14; J gene: TRBJ1-1; CDR3 protein: CASSLNRVNTEAFF
D gene: -; V gene: TRBV30; CDR3 length: 13; J gene: TRBJ2-3; CDR3 protein: CAWSVKGSDTQYF
D gene: -; V gene: TRBV6-1; CDR3 length: 16; J gene: TRBJ2-7; CDR3 protein: CASSEAGQGGLYEQYF
D gene: TRBD1; V gene: TRBV7-3; CDR3 length: 14; J gene: TRBJ1-1; CDR3 protein: CASSLQGGGTEAFF
D gene: TRBD2; V gene: TRBV27; CDR3 length: 21; J gene: TRBJ2-6; CDR3 protein: CASSSGLAGGPDLSGANVLTF
D gene: -; V gene: TRBV4-1; CDR3 length: 18; J gene: TRBJ2-7; CDR3 protein: CASSQDPPSQRVAYEQYF
D gene: TRBD2; V gene: TRBV6-2/TRBV6-3; CDR3 length: 15; J gene: TRBJ2-3; CDR3 protein: CASSYARTRADTQYF